This TCR beta chain appears in the sequencing data of a study of shared clonotypes between healthy human individuals. Sequencing was performed with immunoSEQ multiplex PCR; in TCRdb, only in-frame clones are kept and a portion is missing. The table records around 2,000,000 clones, about 94% of them present only once. The study's findings and limits: Limited genetic and exposure-history diversity came from having few donors. Clonotypes shared by all four donors outscored non-shared clonotypes in generation probability. For naive CD4 cells, roughly 4.6% of clonotypes were shared across a few donors.

V trimming: 4 bases; J trimming: 4 bases; junction bases outside the gene matches: 7. The CDR3 has 15 residues. Germline assignment: CDR1 LNHNV and CDR2 YYDKDF (reference sequence). On this clone itself: Its specificity is not known.

Only CD45RO-negative cells positively selected for CCR7 counted as naive CD8 cells, so terminally differentiated effector memory CD45RA+ cells were excluded. V usage is TRBV15 and J usage is TRBJ2-5; TRBD1 agrees at 9 bases. The sample taken for sequencing was naive CD8+ T cells sorted from blood. The TCR originated in a man younger than 30 in good health. The CDR3 coding sequence is TGTGCCACCAGCACAGGGACAGGGATGGGAGAGACCCAGTACTTC. Translation gives CATSTGTGMGETQYF. Looking up the rest from reference TRBV15 and TRBJ2-5 gives the full variable domain: DAMVIQNPRYQVTQFGKPVTLSCSQTLNHNVMYWYQQKSSQAPKLLFHYYDKDFNNEADTPDNFQSRRPNTSFCFLDIRSPGLGDTAMYLCATSTGTGMGETQYFGPGTRLLVL.